These 21 T cell receptor beta chains share one sample of origin, sequenced in a study of blood T cell repertoires in COVID-19. Data came from immunoSEQ multiplex PCR; TCRdb stores just in-frame clones and leaves some out. The profile covers approximately 300,000 clones, with about nine tenths appearing a single time and about 2.5% taken by the ten largest. Sequencing used peripheral blood. These receptor sequences come from a man between 18 and 35 years old with active or convalescent COVID-19.

The sample holds one count of this clone. The chain joins TRBV5-1 to TRBJ2-4; tentative D call: TRBD1 (6 bases). Looked up from germline, CDR1 is SGHRS and CDR2 is YFSETQ. The germline V and J ends were trimmed by 4 bases and 9 bases, with 14 bases remaining between them. This CDR3 region has 13 residues. As DNA, the CDR3 is TGCGCCAGCAGCCCGCAGGGGTCTCGCATTCAGTACTTC. Encoded protein: CASSPQGSRIQYF.

Only a few counts were recorded for this clone. The chain links TRBV15 to TRBJ2-7, with TRBD1 identical over 9 bases. Germline lookup yields CDR1 LNHNV and CDR2 YYDKDF (reference sequence). The CDR3 length is 15 residues. Unmatched junction bases numbered 10, after V lost 3 bases and J lost 7 bases. The CDR3 protein is CATSRAGTGIGEQYF. The CDR3 nucleotides are TGTGCCACCAGCAGGGCCGGGACAGGGATCGGGGAGCAGTACTTC. Supplemented by reference TRBV15 and TRBJ2-7, the full variable domain reads DAMVIQNPRYQVTQFGKPVTLSCSQTLNHNVMYWYQQKSSQAPKLLFHYYDKDFNNEADTPDNFQSRRPNTSFCFLDIRSPGLGDTAMYLCATSRAGTGIGEQYFGPGTRLTVT.

Concerning this clone: The sample carries other DNA sequences with the same CDR3. V usage is TRBV27 and J usage is TRBJ1-5, with a possible D match to TRBD1 (5 bases). The V and J ends lost 3 bases and 6 bases respectively, with 6 bases between them. From germline, CDR1 is MNHEY and CDR2 SMNVEV (reference sequence). The CDR3 is made up of 12 amino acids. CDR3 sequence reads: CASSLGGQPQHF. The CDR3 region has the DNA TGTGCCAGCAGTTTGGGGGGTCAGCCCCAGCATTTT.

This chain links TRBV5-1 with TRBJ2-1; D is possibly TRBD1 (6 bases). The CDR3 has 17 amino acids. Germline loops: CDR1 SGHRS, CDR2 YFSETQ. V lost 2 bases and J 0 bases, leaving 15 bases between the germline ends. The CDR3 DNA sequence: TGCGCCAGCAGCTTCTACAGGGACCGGAGCTCCTACAATGAGCAGTTCTTC. Translating gives CASSFYRDRSSYNEQFF.

V is TRBV7-9 and J is TRBJ2-1, with 8 nucleotides matching TRBD2. Trimming took 5 bases from V and 3 from J; bases not matched to a gene: 9. Germline V gene lookup returns CDR1 SEHNR and CDR2 FQNEAQ (reference sequence). CDR3 size: 16 residues. CDR3 sequence reads: CASSAPGAGGYNEQFF. Written as DNA, the CDR3 is TGTGCCAGCAGCGCCCCCGGTGCGGGGGGCTACAATGAGCAGTTCTTC.

The gene calls are TRBV7-8 and TRBJ2-7; the D gene is possibly TRBD2 (6 bases). The germline V gene has CDR1 SGHVS and CDR2 FQNEAQ. The CDR3 spans 14 residues. V was clipped by 7 bases and J by 3 bases, with 16 bases between them. Here the CDR3 reads CASTRRGILYEQYF. Written as DNA, the CDR3 is TGTGCCAGCACGAGGAGGGGTATCCTCTACGAGCAGTACTTC. Full variable domain (outside the CDR3, taken from reference TRBV7-8 and TRBJ2-7): GAGVSQSPRYKVAKRGQDVALRCDPISGHVSLFWYQQALGQGPEFLTYFQNEAQLDKSGLPSDRFFAERPEGSVSTLKIQRTQQEDSAVYLCASTRRGILYEQYFGPGTRLTVT.

The chain carries TRBV7-3 and TRBJ2-3; perhaps TRBD2 as D (6 bases). Looked up from germline, CDR1 is SGHTA and CDR2 is FQGTGA. Deletions cut 2 bases from V and 4 bases from J, with 19 bases between. The CDR3 totals 17 residues. CDR3 amino acids: CASSLYSRGSGADTQYF. The DNA of the CDR3 is TGTGCCAGCAGCTTATATTCTCGGGGGAGTGGAGCAGATACGCAGTATTTT.

The rearrangement uses TRBV11-3 and TRBJ2-3, with D maybe TRBD1 (6 bases). The V gene's germline CDR1 is SGHNT and CDR2 YENEEA. This CDR3 is 16 amino acids long. Trimming pared 0 bases from V and 4 bases from J, leaving 14 bases between. The CDR3 nucleotides read TGTGCCAGCAGCTTAGATAGTTCACAGGGCCCAGATACGCAGTATTTT. Its protein is CASSLDSSQGPDTQYF.

The V gene is TRBV15, the J gene TRBJ2-2, with a tentative D call TRBD2 (5 bases). Germline CDR1 and CDR2: LNHNV and YYDKDF (reference sequence). The CDR3 loop spans 17 amino acids. V was cut by 0 bases and J by 2 bases, with 13 bases left in between. The CDR3 coding sequence is TGTGCCACCAGCAGAGATAAGCGAGCGGTCAACACCGGGGAGCTGTTTTTT. Protein sequence: CATSRDKRAVNTGELFF. Full variable domain (missing parts from reference TRBV15 and TRBJ2-2): DAMVIQNPRYQVTQFGKPVTLSCSQTLNHNVMYWYQQKSSQAPKLLFHYYDKDFNNEADTPDNFQSRRPNTSFCFLDIRSPGLGDTAMYLCATSRDKRAVNTGELFFGEGSRLTVL.

This clone was counted at least ten times. As DNA, the CDR3 is TGTGCCAGCAGTGAAATTAGAGGGGGTTTATTCTTCTTC. The encoded protein is CASSEIRGGLFFF. This chain connects TRBV25-1 to TRBJ2-1; D perhaps matches TRBD1 (6 bases). Between the trimmed V and J ends, which lost 2 bases and 16 bases, there was a span of 18 bases. The CDR3 loop spans 13 amino acids. The germline V gene has CDR1 MGHDK and CDR2 SYGVNS.

The V and J genes are TRBV29-1 and TRBJ1-1; possibly TRBD1 for D (6 bases). V was trimmed by 8 bases and J by 3 bases, leaving 22 bases between them. The germline gives CDR1 SQVTM, CDR2 ANQGSEA. This CDR3 is 15 amino acids long. The CDR3: CSTRRDTIRDTEAFF. CDR3 DNA: TGCAGCACCCGCCGGGACACTATCCGGGACACTGAAGCTTTCTTT.

This chain uses TRBV28 with TRBJ2-3; TRBD2 agrees at 9 bases. The junction had 16 bases not matched to a gene; V was cut back by 4 bases and J by 2 bases. This CDR3 has 19 residues. The germline V gene encodes CDR1 MDHEN and CDR2 SYDVKM. The CDR3 region is CASSSLGLARGLNTDTQYF. The CDR3 coding sequence is TGTGCCAGCAGTTCCCTCGGACTAGCGAGGGGTTTAAACACAGATACGCAGTATTTT.

The V call is TRBV7-3, the J call TRBJ2-3, with D tentatively TRBD2 (5 bases). V shed 4 bases and J shed 2 bases, with 16 bases lying between them. Germline V gene sequence: CDR1 SGHTA, CDR2 FQGTGA. CDR3 length equals 16 residues. The CDR3 region is CASSSRREGYTDTQYF. The CDR3 DNA is TGTGCCAGCAGCTCGAGGAGAGAGGGCTACACAGATACGCAGTATTTT.

Here the CDR3 DNA reads TGTGCCAGCAGCCAAGGAGGGTGGTATGGCTACACCTTC. It is translated as CASSQGGWYGYTF. The V call is TRBV14, the J call TRBJ1-2; no clear D. The V gene lost 1 base and the J gene lost 5 bases, with 8 bases spanning the gap. Germline CDR1 SGHDN, CDR2 FVKESK. The length of the CDR3 is 13 residues.

V is TRBV5-6 and J is TRBJ2-1; 8 bases are shared with TRBD2. CDR1 and CDR2 (germline): SGHDT, YYEEEE. The J segment lost 10 bases and the V segment lost 4 bases, leaving 19 bases of the junction unmatched. CDR3 length: 17 residues. This chain's CDR3 is CASSKRFRGGRGTEQFF. In DNA, the CDR3 is TGTGCCAGCAGCAAAAGGTTTCGGGGGGGCCGGGGGACCGAGCAGTTCTTC.

In this sample, this clone turned up a few times. The rearrangement joins TRBV5-1 to TRBJ2-1; 9 bases map to TRBD2. Trimming at V came to 4 bases and at J to 7 bases, leaving 24 bases not matched to a gene. CDR1 and CDR2 from the germline V gene are SGHRS and YFSETQ. CDR3 length: 20 amino acids. CDR3 DNA: TGCGCCAGCAGCCCAGGAACTCTTACGACTAGCGGCCTCTACGGGAATGAGCAGTTCTTC. Its protein product is CASSPGTLTTSGLYGNEQFF. The full variable domain, in which reference TRBV5-1 and TRBJ2-1 provide the parts outside the CDR3, is KAGVTQTPRYLIKTRGQQVTLSCSPISGHRSVSWYQQTPGQGLQFLFEYFSETQRNKGNFPGRFSGRQFSNSRSEMNVSTLELGDSALYLCASSPGTLTTSGLYGNEQFFGPGTRLTVL.

The V and J genes are TRBV27 and TRBJ2-7, with a tentative D call TRBD2 (5 bases). The V and J ends lost 0 bases and 0 bases respectively, with 9 bases between them. The CDR3 is made up of 15 amino acids. Germline CDR1 MNHEY, CDR2 SMNVEV (reference sequence). CDR3 DNA sequence: TGTGCCAGCAGTTTATCGTCGGGGTACTCCTACGAGCAGTACTTC. It encodes CASSLSSGYSYEQYF.

The CDR3 sequence is CASSLTRSYTEAFF. CDR3 sequence (DNA): TGTGCCAGCTCACTCACACGGAGCTACACTGAAGCTTTCTTT. V is TRBV18 and J is TRBJ1-1; D gene uncertain. Per germline, CDR1 KGHSH and CDR2 LQKENI. V was clipped by 4 bases and J by 3 bases, with 12 bases between them. CDR3 length: 14 amino acids.

This sequence joins TRBV27 and TRBJ2-7; TRBD1 matches at 10 bases. V shed 5 bases, J shed 5 bases, and the junction held 9 bases outside the gene matches. Germline lookup yields CDR1 MNHEY and CDR2 SMNVEV (reference sequence). CDR3 length: 15 residues. CDR3 residues: CASSPSTGGGDEQYF. DNA for the CDR3: TGTGCCAGCAGTCCATCGACAGGGGGCGGCGACGAGCAGTACTTC.

Here the CDR3 reads CASSLTGFDYGYTF. CDR3 DNA: TGTGCCAGCAGCTTGACAGGGTTTGACTATGGCTACACCTTC. This chain connects TRBV5-6 to TRBJ1-2; D possibly corresponds to TRBD1 (6 bases). CDR3 size: 14 residues. The V end was cut by 1 base, the J end by 3 bases, with 10 bases between. The germline V gene encodes CDR1 SGHDT and CDR2 YYEEEE.

This clone was recorded once. V usage is TRBV18 and J usage is TRBJ2-3; maybe TRBD2 (5 bases). Per the germline V gene, CDR1 is KGHSH and CDR2 is LQKENI. Deletions cut 1 base from V and 2 bases from J, with 7 bases between. The CDR3 covers 14 residues. CDR3 sequence reads: CASSPRRDTDTQYF. In nucleotides, the CDR3 is TGTGCCAGCTCACCACGACGGGACACAGATACGCAGTATTTT.